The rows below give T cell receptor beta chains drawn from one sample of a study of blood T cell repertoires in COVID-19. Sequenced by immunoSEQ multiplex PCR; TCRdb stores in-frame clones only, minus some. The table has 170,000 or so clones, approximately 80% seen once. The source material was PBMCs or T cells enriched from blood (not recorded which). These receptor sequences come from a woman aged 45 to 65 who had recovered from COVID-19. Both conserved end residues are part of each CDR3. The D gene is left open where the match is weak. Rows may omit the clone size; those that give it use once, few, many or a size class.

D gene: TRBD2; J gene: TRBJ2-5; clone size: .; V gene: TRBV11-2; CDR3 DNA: TGTGCCAGCAGCTTTACTAGCGGGAAAGAGACCCAGTACTTC; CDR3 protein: CASSFTSGKETQYF
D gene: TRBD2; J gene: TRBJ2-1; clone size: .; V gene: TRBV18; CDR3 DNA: TGTGCCAGCTCACCAAAAGCGGGAGGGGAGCAGTTCTTC; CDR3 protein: CASSPKAGGEQFF
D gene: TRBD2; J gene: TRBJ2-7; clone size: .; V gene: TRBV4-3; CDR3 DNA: TGCGCCAGCAGCCAAGCAATAGCGGGAGGGCCGGGCGAGCAGTACTTC; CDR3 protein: CASSQAIAGGPGEQYF
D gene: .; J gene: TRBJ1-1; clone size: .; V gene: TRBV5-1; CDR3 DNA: TGCGCCAGCAGCTTAGCAGGCTACGGGGCTGAAGCTTTCTTT; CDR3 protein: CASSLAGYGAEAFF
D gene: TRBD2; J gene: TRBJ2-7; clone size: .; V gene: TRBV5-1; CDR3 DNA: TGCGCCAGCAGCTCGACCCCCCTGGCGGGAGGGCGGGAGCAGTACTTC; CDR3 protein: CASSSTPLAGGREQYF
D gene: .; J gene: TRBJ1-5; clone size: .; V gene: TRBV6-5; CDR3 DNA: TGTGCCAGCGCCCGTTACACAACTAGCAATCAGCCCCAGCATTTT; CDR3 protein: CASARYTTSNQPQHF
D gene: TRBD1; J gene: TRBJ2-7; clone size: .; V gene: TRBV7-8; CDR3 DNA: TGTGCCAGCAACTCAGGGGGCCAGGGGGCGCGCGAGCAGTACTTC; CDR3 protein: CASNSGGQGAREQYF
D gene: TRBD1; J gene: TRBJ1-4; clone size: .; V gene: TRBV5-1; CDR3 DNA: TGCGCCAGCAGACCCGGGACAGATGAAAAACTGTTTTTT; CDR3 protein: CASRPGTDEKLFF
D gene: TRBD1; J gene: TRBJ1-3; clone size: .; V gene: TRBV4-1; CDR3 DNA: TGCGCCAGCAGCCAAGCTCCGACAGGGGGCGCCGGAAACACCATATATTTT; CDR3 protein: CASSQAPTGGAGNTIYF
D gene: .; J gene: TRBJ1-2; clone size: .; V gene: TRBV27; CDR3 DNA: TGTGCCAGCAGCCGTTCGGACGCGGGGTATGGCTACACCTTC; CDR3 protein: CASSRSDAGYGYTF
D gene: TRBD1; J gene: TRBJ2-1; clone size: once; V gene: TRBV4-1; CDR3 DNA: TGCGCCAGCAGCCAACCGGGACAGGGCCCCTACAATGAGCAGTTCTTC; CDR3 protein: CASSQPGQGPYNEQFF
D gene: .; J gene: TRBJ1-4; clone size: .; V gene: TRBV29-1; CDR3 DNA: TGCAGCGTCCGCCATGGCGGGTTCTCCGAAAAACTGTTTTTT; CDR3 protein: CSVRHGGFSEKLFF
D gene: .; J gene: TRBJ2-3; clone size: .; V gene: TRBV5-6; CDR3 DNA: TGTGCCAGCAGCCGTGAGAGAGGCACGCAGTATTTT; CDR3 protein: CASSRERGTQYF
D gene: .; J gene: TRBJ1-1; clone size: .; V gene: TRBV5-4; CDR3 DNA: TGTGCCAGCAGCTTGGAAGCAGGGCAGATGAACACTGAAGCTTTCTTT; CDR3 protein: CASSLEAGQMNTEAFF
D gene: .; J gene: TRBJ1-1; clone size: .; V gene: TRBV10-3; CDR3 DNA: TGTGCCATCAGCAGACAGGCCACTGAAGCTTTCTTT; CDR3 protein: CAISRQATEAFF
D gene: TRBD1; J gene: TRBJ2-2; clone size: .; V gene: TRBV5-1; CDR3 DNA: TGCGCCAGCAGCGGGGACAGGGGAATCTTCACCGGGGAGCTGTTTTTT; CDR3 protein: CASSGDRGIFTGELFF
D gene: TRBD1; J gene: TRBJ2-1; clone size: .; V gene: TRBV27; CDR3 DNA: TGTGCCAGCAGTTTGACAGGGAGAGATGAGCAGTTCTTC; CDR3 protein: CASSLTGRDEQFF
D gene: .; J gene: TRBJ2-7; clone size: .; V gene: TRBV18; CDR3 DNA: TGTGCCAGCTCACCGAACGGACTCAAAAATGACGAGCAGTACTTC; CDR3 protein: CASSPNGLKNDEQYF
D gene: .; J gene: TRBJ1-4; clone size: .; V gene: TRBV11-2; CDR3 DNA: TGTGCCAGCAGCTTAGCGGGGGCGGGAGCTGAAAAACTGTTTTTT; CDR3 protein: CASSLAGAGAEKLFF
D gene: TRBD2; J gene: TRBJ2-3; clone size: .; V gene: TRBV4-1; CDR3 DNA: TGCGCCAGCAGCCAGTCCGGGACTAGCGGCACAGATACGCAGTATTTT; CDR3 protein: CASSQSGTSGTDTQYF
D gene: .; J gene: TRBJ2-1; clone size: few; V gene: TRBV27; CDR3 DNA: TGTGCCAGCAGCCCAACTATCCCCCCTTTTGATGAGCAGTTCTTC; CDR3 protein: CASSPTIPPFDEQFF
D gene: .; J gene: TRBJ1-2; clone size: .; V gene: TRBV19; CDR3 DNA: TGTGCCAGTAAACTTAGCGGACCTGGGGACTATGGCTACACCTTC; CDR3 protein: CASKLSGPGDYGYTF
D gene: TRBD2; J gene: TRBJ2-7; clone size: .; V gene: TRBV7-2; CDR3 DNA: TGTGCCAGCAGCTTTAGTCCTAGCGGCTACGAGCAGTACTTC; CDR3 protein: CASSFSPSGYEQYF
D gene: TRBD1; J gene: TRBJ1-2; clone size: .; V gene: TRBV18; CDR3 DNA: TGTGCCAGCTCACCCGCCCCCGGACAGGGGGCCGGTGGCTACACCTTC; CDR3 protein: CASSPAPGQGAGGYTF
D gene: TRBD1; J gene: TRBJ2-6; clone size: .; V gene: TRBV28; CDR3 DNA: TGTGCCAGCAGTCCGAGAACGGGACAGTTGACCTCTGGGGCCAACGTCCTGACTTTC; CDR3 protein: CASSPRTGQLTSGANVLTF
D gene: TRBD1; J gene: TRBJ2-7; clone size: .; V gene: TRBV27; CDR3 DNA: TGTGCCAGCAGTGGGGACAGGCATTACGAGCAGTACTTC; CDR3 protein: CASSGDRHYEQYF